The rows below give T cell receptor beta chains drawn from one sample of a study of blood T cell repertoires in COVID-19. Here immunoSEQ multiplex PCR was the method, and the copy in TCRdb shows in-frame clones only, minus some. The sample lists under 200,000 clones, 88% occurring once. Sequencing input: peripheral blood. The receptors were sampled from a man aged 18 to 35 with active or convalescent COVID-19. CDR3s include the opening cysteine and the closing phenylalanine or tryptophan. The D gene is left open where the match is weak. Where a row states a size, it is once, few, many or the class of an expanded clone; other rows omit it.

size | J | D | length | V | DNA | CDR3
. | TRBJ2-7 | TRBD1 | 16 | TRBV3-1/TRBV3-2 | TGTGCCAGCAGCCAAGATCGGCAGACAGGGTCCCACGAGCAGTACTTC | CASSQDRQTGSHEQYF
. | TRBJ2-1 | . | 18 | TRBV7-3 | TGTGCCAGCAGCGGGCCGGGAGCGGGTGCCGGCGGTAACAATGAGCAGTTCTTC | CASSGPGAGAGGNNEQFF
. | TRBJ1-5 | . | 15 | TRBV19 | TGTGCCAGTAGTGCCAGGGGATACGGCAATCAGCCCCAGCATTTT | CASSARGYGNQPQHF
. | TRBJ2-5 | TRBD2 | 15 | TRBV19 | TGTGCCAGTAGTATACTAGCGGGGGGGAGGGAGACCCAGTACTTC | CASSILAGGRETQYF
. | TRBJ2-3 | TRBD1 | 15 | TRBV3-1/TRBV3-2 | TGTGCCAGCAGCCGGGACAGATCGCGCACAGATACGCAGTATTTT | CASSRDRSRTDTQYF
. | TRBJ2-2 | TRBD2 | 16 | TRBV7-2 | TGTGCCAGCAGGACTGAGGGAGGGGCGAATCCCGGGGAGCTGTTTTTT | CASRTEGGANPGELFF
. | TRBJ1-2 | . | 18 | TRBV5-5 | TGTGCCAGCAGCTTAAAGGACTACTTGCTTTTTCTTAACTATGGCTACACCTTC | CASSLKDYLLFLNYGYTF
. | TRBJ2-1 | . | 13 | TRBV29-1 | TGCAGCGTTGAAGATCCTAGAGACAATGAGCAGTTCTTC | CSVEDPRDNEQFF
. | TRBJ2-1 | TRBD2 | 15 | TRBV4-3 | TGCGCCAGCAGCCTCGGGACTAGCGGGACAAATGAGCAGTTCTTC | CASSLGTSGTNEQFF
once | TRBJ1-3 | . | 15 | TRBV2 | TGTGCCAGCAGTAAGACCCGCGGCGCGGGGAACACCATATATTTT | CASSKTRGAGNTIYF
. | TRBJ1-1 | . | 14 | TRBV2 | TGTGCCAGCAGTGAAGACCGGGTCGGCACTGAAGCTTTCTTT | CASSEDRVGTEAFF
. | TRBJ1-1 | . | 14 | TRBV30 | TGTGCCTGGAGTCCACGGACCCGGAGGGATGAAGCTTTCTTT | CAWSPRTRRDEAFF
once | TRBJ2-2 | . | 13 | TRBV3-1/TRBV3-2 | TGTGCCAGCAGCCATATCGACACCGGGGAGCTGTTTTTT | CASSHIDTGELFF
. | TRBJ2-1 | TRBD1 | 15 | TRBV9 | TGTGCCAGCAGCGAGACAGGGGGCCGGTACAATGAGCAGTTCTTC | CASSETGGRYNEQFF
. | TRBJ1-5 | . | 14 | TRBV10-3 | TGTGCCATCAGGCAGGGGTCTAGCAATCAGCCCCAGCATTTT | CAIRQGSSNQPQHF
. | TRBJ1-5 | . | 14 | TRBV19 | TGTGCCAGTAGTATAGAAAGGGGGGGTCAGCCCCAGCATTTT | CASSIERGGQPQHF
once | TRBJ2-5 | TRBD2 | 17 | TRBV3-1/TRBV3-2 | TGTGCCAGCAGCCAAGGGACTAGCGGGGGGACGGGGGAGACCCAGTACTTC | CASSQGTSGGTGETQYF
once | TRBJ1-1 | . | 14 | TRBV28 | TGTGCCAGCAGTTTAACGGGGACTTGGGGTGAAGCTTTCTTT | CASSLTGTWGEAFF
once | TRBJ2-2 | TRBD2 | 15 | TRBV19 | TGTGCCAGTAACGGCGGGAGCCCGAACACCGGGGAGCTGTTTTTT | CASNGGSPNTGELFF
. | TRBJ1-5 | TRBD1 | 14 | TRBV29-1 | TGCAGCGTTTCGGGACAGGGTGGCAATCAGCCCCAGCATTTT | CSVSGQGGNQPQHF
. | TRBJ1-2 | TRBD1 | 14 | TRBV6-5 | TGTGCCAGCAGGCTTAGACAGGGGGACTATGGCTACACCTTC | CASRLRQGDYGYTF
. | TRBJ2-3 | TRBD2 | 17 | TRBV7-2 | TGTGCCAGCAGCAGCCAAGGACTAGCGGGAGGGCCAAATACGCAGTATTTT | CASSSQGLAGGPNTQYF
. | TRBJ2-1 | . | 16 | TRBV5-6 | TGTGCCAGCAGCTTGGTTTCCAGGCCCCGTCAGAATGAGCAGTTCTTC | CASSLVSRPRQNEQFF
. | TRBJ2-7 | TRBD2 | 18 | TRBV18 | TGTGCCAGCTCACCGGGCGACAGCCCTAGCGGATTAAACTACGAGCAGTACTTC | CASSPGDSPSGLNYEQYF
. | TRBJ2-3 | TRBD1 | 15 | TRBV6-5 | TGTGCCAGCAGTATTTGGGACAGGGTTTATGATACGCAGTATTTT | CASSIWDRVYDTQYF
. | TRBJ1-4 | TRBD1 | 14 | TRBV5-1 | TGCGCCAGCAGATCTGAGACAGGGGGACGAAAACTGTTTTTT | CASRSETGGRKLFF
. | TRBJ1-4 | TRBD1 | 15 | TRBV6-1 | TGTGCCAGCAGTGAGGGACAGGCGTCTAATGAAAAACTGTTTTTT | CASSEGQASNEKLFF
. | TRBJ1-2 | . | 15 | TRBV4-1 | TGCGCCAGCAGCCAAGCGGCGGGGCAGGACTATGGCTACACCTTC | CASSQAAGQDYGYTF
. | TRBJ2-3 | . | 13 | TRBV27 | TGTGCCAGCAGTTTTGGGGGAGGGGGTACGCAGTATTTT | CASSFGGGGTQYF
. | TRBJ2-3 | . | 15 | TRBV7-6 | TGTGCCAGCAGCTTAGGGGCTAGCGTCACAGATACGCAGTATTTT | CASSLGASVTDTQYF
few | TRBJ2-1 | TRBD2 | 17 | TRBV14 | TGTGCCAGCAGCGACAGCGGGGGAGCCACAGCCTACAATGAGCAGTTCTTC | CASSDSGGATAYNEQFF
. | TRBJ2-7 | TRBD2 | 13 | TRBV7-2 | TGTGCCAGCAGCTCTCTAGCGGGAGGCAAGCAGTACTTC | CASSSLAGGKQYF
. | TRBJ2-2 | . | 14 | TRBV2 | TGTGCCAGCAGGGTAACACGGAACACCGGGGAGCTGTTTTTT | CASRVTRNTGELFF
. | TRBJ1-2 | . | 12 | TRBV28 | TGTGCCAGCAGTTCTATCCTCTATGGCTACACCTTC | CASSSILYGYTF
. | TRBJ1-5 | . | 14 | TRBV3-1/TRBV3-2 | TGTGCCAGCAGCCCGAGCAGGGGAAATCAGCCCCAGCATTTT | CASSPSRGNQPQHF
. | TRBJ2-3 | . | 14 | TRBV7-9 | TGTGCCAGCAGCTTAACCTCCCGGGCAGATACGCAGTATTTT | CASSLTSRADTQYF
once | TRBJ1-3 | . | 14 | TRBV19 | TGTGCCAGTAGTAGCGGGCTCTCTGGAAACACCATATATTTT | CASSSGLSGNTIYF
. | TRBJ2-1 | TRBD2 | 17 | TRBV4-2 | TGTGCCAGCAGCCAAAGAATTAGCGGGGGGGGATACAATGAGCAGTTCTTC | CASSQRISGGGYNEQFF
. | TRBJ1-4 | . | 13 | TRBV4-3 | TGCGCCAGCAGCCAAGTCCAGGGGGAAAAACTGTTTTTT | CASSQVQGEKLFF
. | TRBJ2-2 | TRBD1 | 15 | TRBV27 | TGTGCCAGCAGTCACCTTCGACAGGGAACCGGGGAGCTGTTTTTT | CASSHLRQGTGELFF
. | TRBJ2-5 | . | 14 | TRBV18 | TGTGCCAGCTCACCTCTCGTAGAACCGGAGACCCAGTACTTC | CASSPLVEPETQYF
. | TRBJ2-1 | TRBD2 | 15 | TRBV7-3 | TGTGCCAGCAGCCGCGGACTAGTTTCCCCTAACGAGCAGTTCTTC | CASSRGLVSPNEQFF